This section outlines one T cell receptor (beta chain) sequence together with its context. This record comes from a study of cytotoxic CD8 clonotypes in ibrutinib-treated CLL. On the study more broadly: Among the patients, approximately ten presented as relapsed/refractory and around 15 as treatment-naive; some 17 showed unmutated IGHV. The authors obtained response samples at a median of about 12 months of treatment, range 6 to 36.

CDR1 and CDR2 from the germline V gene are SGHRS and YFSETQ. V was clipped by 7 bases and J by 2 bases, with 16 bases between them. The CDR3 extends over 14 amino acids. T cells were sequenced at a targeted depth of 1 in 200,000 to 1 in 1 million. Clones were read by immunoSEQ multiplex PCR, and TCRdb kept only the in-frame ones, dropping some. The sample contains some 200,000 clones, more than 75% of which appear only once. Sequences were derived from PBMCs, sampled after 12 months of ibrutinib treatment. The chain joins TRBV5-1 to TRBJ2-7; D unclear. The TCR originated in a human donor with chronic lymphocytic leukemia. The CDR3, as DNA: TGCGCCAGCGCAAGAGACGGGCCCACCTACGAGCAGTACTTC. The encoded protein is CASARDGPTYEQYF.